What follows are 18 T cell receptor beta chains derived from one specimen sequenced in a study of blood T cell repertoires in COVID-19. Clones were read by immunoSEQ multiplex PCR, and TCRdb kept only the in-frame ones, dropping some. The table has fewer than 250,000 clones, 80% to 85% seen once. The sample comprised peripheral blood. The receptors derive from a human donor in a cohort sampled during active COVID-19.

The chain uses TRBV7-2 and TRBJ2-3; D remains ambiguous. The CDR3 is made up of 11 amino acids. V was pared by 5 bases and J by 7 bases, with 7 bases between. Per the germline V gene, CDR1 is SGHTA and CDR2 is FQGNSA. The CDR3 sequence is CASSAQNTQYF. DNA of the CDR3: TGTGCCAGCAGCGCTCAGAATACGCAGTATTTT.

This rearrangement joins TRBV27 to TRBJ2-2; 10 bases agree with TRBD1. This CDR3 is built from 15 residues. Germline V CDR1 and CDR2: MNHEY, SMNVEV (reference sequence). With V trimmed by 2 bases and J by 6 bases, 3 bases remained unmatched. CDR3: CASSLGTGASGELFF. CDR3 nucleotides: TGTGCCAGCAGTTTAGGGACAGGGGCTTCCGGGGAGCTGTTTTTT.

The chain carries TRBV4-2 and TRBJ2-3; 16 bases agree with TRBD2. Per germline, CDR1 LGHNA and CDR2 YNFKEQ. J was trimmed by 4 bases and V by 0 bases; bases with no gene match: 19. This CDR3 is built from 23 residues. For the CDR3, the DNA is TGTGCCAGCAGCCAAGATATAATTTTAGCGGGACTAGCGGGAGGGGAGGTCGCAGATACGCAGTATTTT. Translating gives CASSQDIILAGLAGGEVADTQYF.

V gene TRBV5-1 combines with J gene TRBJ1-1; TRBD1 agrees at 8 bases. With 3 bases clipped from V and 0 bases from J, the junction kept 16 bases outside the gene matches. Germline CDR1 is SGHRS and CDR2 is YFSETQ. The CDR3 has 19 amino acids. This chain's CDR3 is CASSSHIPTGVQMNTEAFF. The CDR3 DNA reads as TGCGCCAGCAGCTCCCACATCCCGACAGGGGTGCAGATGAACACTGAAGCTTTCTTT.

The genes are TRBV6-5 and TRBJ2-7; D perhaps matches TRBD1 (5 bases). This CDR3 has 13 amino acids. From germline, CDR1 is MNHEY and CDR2 SVGAGI. V gave up 6 bases and J gave up 4 bases, with 13 bases separating them. Here the CDR3 DNA reads TGTGCCAGCAGGGGTAGGGGAAGGTACGAGCAGTACGTC. Translation: CASRGRGRYEQYV.

The rearrangement joins TRBV3-1 (or the pseudogene TRBV3-2) to TRBJ1-2, with no clear D. The CDR3 runs to 17 residues. CDR1 is LGHDT, CDR2 YNNKEL, per germline (reference sequence). V was clipped by 0 bases and J by 0 bases, with 14 bases between them. CDR3: CASSQDRGRTANYGYTF. The CDR3 DNA follows: TGTGCCAGCAGCCAAGATCGGGGAAGGACCGCTAACTATGGCTACACCTTC.

The chain recombines TRBV30 with TRBJ2-2; the match to TRBD1 covers 8 bases. Germline V CDR1 and CDR2: GTSNPN, SVGIG (reference sequence). This CDR3 has 16 amino acids. Trimming took 5 bases from V and 1 from J; bases not matched to a gene: 9. CDR3 amino acids: CAWGPGTGGNTGELFF. CDR3 bases: TGTGCCTGGGGCCCAGGAACAGGGGGGAACACCGGGGAGCTGTTTTTT.

Here the CDR3 DNA reads TGTGCCAGCAGCTTGGACGGGATTGGCTCCTACGAGCAGTACTTC. Protein product: CASSLDGIGSYEQYF. The chain recombines TRBV5-4 with TRBJ2-7; TRBD2 is a possible D gene (5 bases). Germline assignment: CDR1 SGHNT and CDR2 YYREEE (reference sequence). V was trimmed by 0 bases and J by 0 bases, leaving 10 bases between them. There are 15 residues in the CDR3.

The V gene is TRBV5-1, the J gene TRBJ2-1, with D unresolved. The V end lost 0 bases, the J end lost 9 bases, and 16 bases lay between the germline ends. The germline gives CDR1 SGHRS, CDR2 YFSETQ. The CDR3 totals 15 residues. CDR3 nucleotides: TGCGCCAGCAGCTTGGATGGTTACGGTACCGGTGAGCAGTTCTTC. It is translated as CASSLDGYGTGEQFF.

The chain combines TRBV2 with TRBJ1-1; tentatively, D is TRBD1 (5 bases). CDR3 size: 17 residues. Germline values: CDR1 SNHLY, CDR2 FYNNEI. The V and J ends lost 4 bases and 0 bases respectively, with 18 bases between them. The CDR3 loop reads CASSGGGLGGLNTEAFF. The CDR3 nucleotides read TGTGCCAGCAGTGGCGGGGGGTTGGGAGGATTGAACACTGAAGCTTTCTTT.

This chain joins TRBV7-2 and TRBJ2-1; 10 bases map to TRBD1. The V gene's germline CDR1 is SGHTA and CDR2 FQGNSA. The V gene end was trimmed by 5 bases and the J gene end by 9 bases; junction bases not matched to a gene: 7. The CDR3 sequence is 14 residues long. The CDR3 region is CASSLRQGASEQFF. DNA of the CDR3: TGTGCCAGCAGCCTTAGACAGGGGGCGAGTGAGCAGTTCTTC.

The V call is TRBV28, the J call TRBJ2-1; 10 bases are a match to TRBD2. Germline CDR1 is MDHEN and CDR2 is SYDVKM. The CDR3 is made up of 14 amino acids. With V trimmed by 7 bases and J by 7 bases, 7 bases remained unmatched. The CDR3 sequence: CASISLAGLNEQFF. The CDR3 nucleotides read TGTGCCAGCATCTCACTAGCGGGATTGAATGAGCAGTTCTTC.

DNA of the CDR3: TGTGCCACAGGGGTTGGGCAGCCCCAGCATTTT. Amino acid sequence: CATGVGQPQHF. J is TRBJ1-5 and V is TRBV24-1; D may be TRBD1 (5 bases). Germline V gives CDR1 KGHDR, CDR2 SFDVKD. The CDR3 has 11 residues. Deletions cut 10 bases from V and 7 bases from J, with 10 bases between.

This chain connects TRBV6-5 to TRBJ2-1; a possible D gene is TRBD2 (5 bases). Per the germline V gene, CDR1 is MNHEY and CDR2 is SVGAGI. CDR3 length equals 13 residues. V lost 8 bases and J 4 bases, leaving 12 bases between the germline ends. The CDR3 nucleotides are TGTGCCAGCTTCGGGCGGGCTTACAATGAGCAGTTCTTC. Protein product: CASFGRAYNEQFF.

The genes are TRBV30 and TRBJ1-1; the D gene is possibly TRBD1 (5 bases). CDR3 length: 12 residues. The V and J ends lost 8 bases and 11 bases respectively, with 21 bases between them. Per the germline V gene, CDR1 is GTSNPN and CDR2 is SVGIG (reference sequence). The chain's CDR3 is CAATRTPVWAFF. CDR3 DNA sequence: TGTGCCGCTACCCGGACACCCGTTTGGGCTTTCTTT.

This clone was seen a single time. The chain has TRBV3-1 (or the pseudogene TRBV3-2) and TRBJ1-1, with TRBD1 matching 9 bases. V was pared by 1 base and J by 11 bases, with 11 bases of the junction left unmatched. Germline assignment: CDR1 LGHDT and CDR2 YNNKEL (reference sequence). This CDR3 is 15 amino acids long. The CDR3 DNA sequence: TGTGCCAGCAGCCAAGGAAGGATACAGGGGGCTCGGGCTTTCTTT. Amino acid sequence: CASSQGRIQGARAFF.

V usage is TRBV5-1 and J usage is TRBJ1-1; 7 positions match TRBD1. The V segment lost 4 bases and the J segment 0 bases; nucleotides outside the gene matches: 3. The CDR3 covers 14 residues. From germline, CDR1 is SGHRS and CDR2 YFSETQ. The DNA of the CDR3 is TGCGCCAGCAGCGTCGACAGGGTGAACACTGAAGCTTTCTTT. Translated, it gives CASSVDRVNTEAFF. The full variable domain, its missing parts supplied by reference TRBV5-1 and TRBJ1-1, is KAGVTQTPRYLIKTRGQQVTLSCSPISGHRSVSWYQQTPGQGLQFLFEYFSETQRNKGNFPGRFSGRQFSNSRSEMNVSTLELGDSALYLCASSVDRVNTEAFFGQGTRLTVV.

This chain uses TRBV5-1 with TRBJ1-1; the D gene is possibly TRBD1 (5 bases). Trimming shortened V by 0 bases and J by 0 bases, and 12 bases separated the two germline ends. CDR1 is SGHRS, CDR2 YFSETQ, per germline. This CDR3 is 16 amino acids long. CDR3 in amino acids: CASSLVSGPLNTEAFF. The CDR3 coding sequence is TGCGCCAGCAGCTTGGTCTCAGGGCCATTGAACACTGAAGCTTTCTTT.